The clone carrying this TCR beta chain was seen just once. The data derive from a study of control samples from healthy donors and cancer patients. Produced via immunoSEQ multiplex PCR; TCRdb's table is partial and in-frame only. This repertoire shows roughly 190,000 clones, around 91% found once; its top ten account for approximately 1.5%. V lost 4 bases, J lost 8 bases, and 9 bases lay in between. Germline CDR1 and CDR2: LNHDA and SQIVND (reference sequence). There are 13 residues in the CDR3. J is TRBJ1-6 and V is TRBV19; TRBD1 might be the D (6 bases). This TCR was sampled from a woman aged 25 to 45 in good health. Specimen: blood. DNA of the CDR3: TGTGCCAGTAGTAGGGGGCCGGATTCACCCCTCCACTTT. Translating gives CASSRGPDSPLHF.